Given below is one T cell receptor (beta chain) in context. The target antigen is unknown. This sample was included in a study of vaccination and CD4 T cells after COVID-19. For the study at large: Post-COVID specimens were obtained a median approximately 95 days after diagnosis (range 35 to 161). The cells in question were stimulated using overlapping spike peptides derived from SARS-CoV-2, HCoV-NL63, HCoV-OC43 and HCoV-229E.

As for treatment: roughly nine-day PBMC culture with coronavirus spike peptide pools or control peptides (ViraFEST assay). Spanning March to December 2020, the positive PCR dates came before US Alpha, Beta and Delta variants. V gave up 2 bases and J gave up 5 bases; unmatched junction bases: 7. The CDR3 sequence is 15 residues long. Germline CDR1 SGHRS, CDR2 YFSETQ. The Oncomine TCR Beta short-read assay sequenced DNA from cultured CD4+ T cells. TCRdb ran MiXCR on the PCR reads and lists one entry per CDR3 protein. The table includes several thousand distinct CDR3 sequences, 30% to 40% detected once. The J gene is TRBJ2-7, the V gene TRBV5-1; 10 bases are a match to TRBD1. This clonotype originated in a human donor who had recovered from COVID-19. Source: CD4+ T cells from blood, cultured in vitro, taken after SARS-CoV-2 vaccination. The chain's CDR3 is CASSFLGQGMNEQYF. The CDR3 coding sequence is TGCGCCAGCAGCTTCCTGGGACAGGGGATGAACGAGCAGTACTTC.